The 22 T cell receptor beta chains below all came from one sample that was sequenced in a study of blood T cell repertoires in COVID-19. TCRdb keeps only in-frame clones here, not all; method: immunoSEQ multiplex PCR. The sample shows roughly 150,000 clones, 84% of them seen only once. The sample was PBMCs or T cells enriched from blood (not recorded which). All receptors derive from a woman aged 45-59 years who had recovered from COVID-19.

V gene TRBV6-5 combines with J gene TRBJ1-1; 7 bases fit TRBD1. From germline, CDR1 is MNHEY and CDR2 SVGAGI. The CDR3 length is 12 residues. Trimming took 6 bases from V and 6 from J; bases not matched to a gene: 4. The DNA for the CDR3 is TGTGCCAGCAGGGGGACAGTCTCTGAAGCTTTCTTT. Amino acids: CASRGTVSEAFF.

This clone occurred once. The gene calls are TRBV18 and TRBJ2-5; 14 nucleotides match TRBD2. V trimming: 3 bases; J trimming: 5 bases; junction bases outside the gene matches: 8. The germline V gene encodes CDR1 KGHSH and CDR2 LQKENI. The CDR3 loop spans 17 amino acids. CDR3 protein: CASSPGTSGSGEETQYF. The CDR3, as DNA: TGTGCCAGCTCACCCGGGACTAGCGGGAGTGGTGAGGAGACCCAGTACTTC.

The rearrangement joins TRBV4-2 to TRBJ2-1; 8 nucleotides match TRBD2. In germline, CDR1 is LGHNA, CDR2 YNFKEQ. This CDR3 has 17 residues. Trimming removed 1 base from V and 2 bases from J; junction bases left unmatched: 7. This chain's CDR3 is CASSQGDFGGAYNEQFF. CDR3 DNA: TGTGCCAGCAGCCAAGGAGATTTCGGGGGGGCCTACAATGAGCAGTTCTTC.

This clone showed up many times. The chain couples TRBV19 to TRBJ1-6; D not resolved. In germline, CDR1 is LNHDA, CDR2 SQIVND (reference sequence). The CDR3 runs to 15 residues. Trimming cost V 3 bases and J 7 bases, with 13 bases left between them. Written as DNA, the CDR3 is TGTGCCAGTAGTATTGGGTGGACTACCAATTCACCCCTCCACTTT. Protein sequence: CASSIGWTTNSPLHF.

CDR3 nucleotides: TGTGCCAGCAGCCGAGGAGATAGCAATCAGCCCCAGCATTTT. Protein sequence: CASSRGDSNQPQHF. J is TRBJ1-5 and V is TRBV4-2; unclear D gene. From germline, CDR1 is LGHNA and CDR2 YNFKEQ. This CDR3 has 14 amino acids. V lost 4 bases, J lost 0 bases, and 7 bases lay in between.

The chain is built from TRBV7-9 and TRBJ2-7; no clear D gene. CDR1 is SEHNR and CDR2 is FQNEAQ in the germline V gene (reference sequence). The CDR3 covers 14 residues. Trimming removed 4 bases from V and 4 bases from J, with 14 bases in between. CDR3 protein: CASSSDPTTYEQYF. As DNA, the CDR3 is TGTGCCAGCAGCTCTGACCCTACTACATACGAGCAGTACTTC.

This clone was observed once. The CDR3 DNA reads as TGTGCCAGCAGTTCAGGGGGTATTGGAAACACCATATATTTT. Translated: CASSSGGIGNTIYF. This chain uses TRBV28 with TRBJ1-3; 7 nucleotides align to TRBD1. The CDR3 is 14 residues long. Germline V gene sequence: CDR1 MDHEN, CDR2 SYDVKM. The V segment lost 4 bases and the J segment 3 bases; nucleotides outside the gene matches: 3.

This clone has only a few counts. The rearrangement joins TRBV12-3 or TRBV12-4 to TRBJ2-7; TRBD2 aligns across 7 bases. The CDR3 extends over 12 amino acids. CDR3 sequence (DNA): TGTGCTTCTAGCGGTAGTGGCCCCGGGCAGTACTTC. The encoded protein is CASSGSGPGQYF.

Only one count was recorded for this clone. This rearrangement joins TRBV4-2 to TRBJ2-7; weak D call: TRBD2 (5 bases). Trimming pared 1 base from V and 3 bases from J, leaving 13 bases between. The CDR3 contains 15 residues. CDR1 is LGHNA and CDR2 is YNFKEQ in the germline V gene. CDR3 sequence: CASSQGRGWGYEQYF. For the CDR3, the DNA is TGTGCCAGCAGCCAAGGGCGCGGGTGGGGCTACGAGCAGTACTTC.

This clone was picked up a small number of times. The chain has TRBV7-9 and TRBJ2-1, with 13 bases aligning to TRBD2. Per germline, CDR1 SEHNR and CDR2 FQNEAQ (reference sequence). The CDR3 covers 15 residues. After removal of 7 bases from V and 9 bases from J, the junction contained 9 bases not matched to a gene. The CDR3 DNA is TGTGCCAGCACCCTGACTAGCGGGGGGCAGGTTGAGCAGTTCTTC. Its protein is CASTLTSGGQVEQFF.

CDR3 region: CSASGPQETQYF. CDR3 DNA sequence: TGCAGTGCTAGTGGGCCACAAGAGACCCAGTACTTC. The J gene is TRBJ2-5, the V gene TRBV20-1; D uncertain. In germline, CDR1 is DFQATT, CDR2 SNEGSKA (reference sequence). The CDR3 length is 12 residues. The ends were cut back, 3 bases at V and 2 bases at J, with 7 bases in the middle.

V gene TRBV6-5 combines with J gene TRBJ1-2; the D is unclear. The CDR3 loop spans 14 amino acids. The germline CDR1 and CDR2 sequences are MNHEY and SVGAGI. Trimming cost V 3 bases and J 6 bases, with 14 bases left between them. The CDR3 spells CASSYVGVSDGYTF. In DNA form, the CDR3 reads TGTGCCAGCAGTTATGTGGGAGTGTCGGATGGCTACACCTTC.

This clone was seen just once. The rearrangement joins TRBV3-1 (or the pseudogene TRBV3-2) to TRBJ1-1; D not certain. The CDR3 runs to 13 residues. The V and J ends lost 0 bases and 6 bases respectively, with 8 bases between them. The germline gives CDR1 LGHDT, CDR2 YNNKEL (reference sequence). The CDR3 DNA is TGTGCCAGCAGCCAAGAGGGCGGGGCTGAAGCTTTCTTT. Translating gives CASSQEGGAEAFF.

The chain has TRBV7-8 and TRBJ1-5; unclear D gene. The CDR3 has 14 residues. Germline loops: CDR1 SGHVS, CDR2 FQNEAQ. Between the trimmed V and J ends, which lost 3 bases and 3 bases, there was a span of 9 bases. CDR3 sequence (DNA): TGTGCCAGCAGCTTTGGGAGGACCAATCAGCCCCAGCATTTT. Translating gives CASSFGRTNQPQHF.

This clone showed up just a few times. The chain links TRBV23-1 to TRBJ2-5, with D perhaps TRBD1 (5 bases). TRBV23-1 is an open reading frame, and its role is uncertain. CDR3 length: 17 amino acids. V lost 1 base and J 4 bases, leaving 19 bases between the germline ends. The CDR3 loop is CASSQYGRANLGETQYF. Here the CDR3 DNA reads TGCGCCAGCAGTCAATATGGCAGGGCTAATTTGGGAGAGACCCAGTACTTC.

The CDR3 sequence is CASSSDRGRMYF. In DNA form, the CDR3 reads TGTGCCAGCAGTTCTGACAGGGGTCGTATGTACTTC. The rearrangement uses TRBV6-2 or TRBV6-3 and TRBJ2-5, with 8 bases that match TRBD1. With V trimmed by 4 bases and J by 13 bases, 8 bases remained unmatched. CDR3 length: 12 residues. From germline, CDR1 is MNHEY and CDR2 SVGEGT.

The chain couples TRBV5-1 to TRBJ1-1; 10 bases match TRBD1. Germline CDR1 SGHRS, CDR2 YFSETQ. The CDR3 runs to 17 residues. Trimming at V came to 0 bases and at J to 4 bases, leaving 9 bases not matched to a gene. As DNA, the CDR3 is TGCGCCAGCAGCTTGGAAGGGACAGGGGCGAGGGGCACTGAAGCTTTCTTT. This codes for CASSLEGTGARGTEAFF.

V gene TRBV21-1 combines with J gene TRBJ2-3; the D call TRBD1 from the table was never checked on the DNA. TRBV21-1 is flagged as a pseudogene. The CDR3 loop spans 20 amino acids. This chain's CDR3 is CASSNPETGSGQTTSDTQYF. The CDR3 nucleotides are TGTGCCAGCAGCAATCCTGAGACAGGGTCGGGACAAACTACCTCCGATACGCAGTATTTT.

CDR3 residues: CASSQRDRPQYF. CDR3 in DNA: TGTGCCAGCAGCCAGAGGGACAGACCTCAGTACTTC. V usage is TRBV28 and J usage is TRBJ2-7, with 7 bases matching TRBD1. This CDR3 comprises 12 residues. Germline values: CDR1 MDHEN, CDR2 SYDVKM. V was clipped by 6 bases and J by 10 bases; unmatched bases: 9.

The chain joins TRBV18 to TRBJ2-2, with TRBD2 identical over 7 bases. This CDR3 region has 16 residues. The V and J ends lost 6 bases and 1 base, in that order; junction bases with no gene match: 8. Per germline, CDR1 KGHSH and CDR2 LQKENI. For the CDR3, the DNA is TGTGCCAGCTCGCAAAACCCGGGAGGGAACACCGGGGAGCTGTTTTTT. Its protein is CASSQNPGGNTGELFF.

This clone has only a few counts. The chain carries TRBV7-9 and TRBJ1-3; D gene ambiguous. CDR3 length: 13 residues. The V gene lost 1 base and the J gene lost 2 bases, with 3 bases spanning the gap. Germline assignment: CDR1 SEHNR and CDR2 FQNEAQ (reference sequence). The CDR3 loop is CASSLVTGNTIYF. In DNA, the CDR3 is TGTGCCAGCAGCTTAGTCACTGGAAACACCATATATTTT.

The gene calls are TRBV6-5 and TRBJ2-1, with D perhaps matching TRBD2 (5 bases). V lost 3 bases to trimming and J lost 7 bases, with 16 bases between them. The V gene's germline CDR1 is MNHEY and CDR2 SVGAGI. The CDR3 is 15 amino acids. Here the CDR3 reads CASSYFGIGMNEQFF. The CDR3 coding sequence is TGTGCCAGCAGTTATTTCGGGATCGGCATGAATGAGCAGTTCTTC.